This passage covers 29 T cell receptor beta chains from one sample sequenced in a study of blood T cells in healthy people across ages. Primed by a sample-barcoded 5' primer and a J-beta primer mix, a second PCR proceeded for roughly 7 to 12 cycles. Each CDR3 protein gets one entry after TCRdb re-called the 5' RACE reads with MiXCR. The top ten hold about 12% of the sample, which has some 1.1 million distinct CDR3 sequences, more than 30% seen once. Specimen: blood. The source is a man aged 18 to 30 in good health.

This CDR3 is CATNRDRGQGSPLHF. In DNA form, the CDR3 reads TGTGCCACTAACCGGGACAGGGGGCAAGGTTCACCCCTCCACTTT. The V and J genes are TRBV2 and TRBJ1-6; TRBD1 matches at 12 bases. Trimming removed 10 bases from V and 9 bases from J; junction bases left unmatched: 10. The length of the CDR3 is 15 residues. Germline V gene data show CDR1 as SNHLY and CDR2 as FYNNEI.

This clonotype was seen a few times. V and J are TRBV29-1 and TRBJ2-3; D call uncertain. The length of the CDR3 is 13 residues. Germline loops: CDR1 SQVTM, CDR2 ANQGSEA. Trimming took 5 bases from V and 2 from J, leaving 11 bases between them. The CDR3 sequence is CSVLRLLTDTQYF. In nucleotides, the CDR3 is TGCAGCGTTTTACGTCTGCTCACAGATACGCAGTATTTT.

The chain carries TRBV6-6 and TRBJ1-5; no firm D call. Trimming removed 2 bases from V and 0 bases from J, with 8 bases in between. The CDR3 consists of 15 residues. From germline, CDR1 is MNHNY and CDR2 SVGAGI (reference sequence). The CDR3: CASSYLGSSNQPQHF. The CDR3 DNA is TGTGCCAGCAGTTACCTAGGGAGTAGCAATCAGCCCCAGCATTTT.

This chain uses TRBV11-2 with TRBJ1-1; D remains unclear. The CDR3 runs 13 residues. Trimming pared 5 bases from V and 5 bases from J, leaving 12 bases between. Germline V gene lookup returns CDR1 SGHAT and CDR2 FQNNGV. The CDR3 DNA reads TGTGCCAGCAGCGTGGCCGTAGGTACTGAAGCTTTCTTT. This codes for CASSVAVGTEAFF.

This clonotype was recorded a few times. The V call is TRBV7-2, the J call TRBJ1-2, with 7 nucleotides matching TRBD1. The germline gives CDR1 SGHTA, CDR2 FQGNSA. After removal of 2 bases from V and 7 bases from J, the junction contained 10 bases not matched to a gene. The CDR3 extends over 15 amino acids. CDR3 amino acids: CASSLSGQAVGGYTF. The DNA of the CDR3 is TGTGCCAGCAGCTTAAGTGGACAGGCTGTGGGTGGCTACACCTTC.

In its sample, this clonotype was seen a few times. The rearrangement links TRBV4-1 to TRBJ2-1; TRBD2 agrees at 12 bases. From germline, CDR1 is MGHRA and CDR2 YSYEKL. J was trimmed by 0 bases and V by 0 bases; bases with no gene match: 6. This CDR3 region has 19 residues. The CDR3 loop reads CASSQEGLAGLSSYNEQFF. The CDR3 DNA sequence: TGCGCCAGCAGCCAAGAGGGACTAGCGGGCCTTAGCTCCTACAATGAGCAGTTCTTC.

With regard to this clonotype: A much bigger clone sits one base away, suggesting this may be a read error. The rearrangement joins TRBV29-1 to TRBJ2-5; 9 nucleotides align to TRBD1. Germline CDR1 is SQVTM and CDR2 is ANQGSEA. J was trimmed by 11 bases and V by 3 bases; bases with no gene match: 16. The CDR3 extends over 15 amino acids. The CDR3 coding sequence is TGCAGCGTTGAGGGACAGGGAGTCGGATACAATGAGCAGTACTTC. Translated: CSVEGQGVGYNEQYF. Full variable domain (remainder filled in from reference TRBV29-1 and TRBJ2-5): SAVISQKPSRDICQRGTSLTIQCQVDSQVTMMFWYRQQPGQSLTLIATANQGSEATYESGFVIDKFPISRPNLTFSTLTVSNMSPEDSSIYLCSVEGQGVGYNEQYFGPGTRLLVL.

In this sample, this clonotype turned up a few times. The chain has TRBV6-5 and TRBJ2-3; tentative D call: TRBD2 (6 bases). Germline CDR1 and CDR2: MNHEY and SVGAGI. There are 11 residues in the CDR3. The CDR3 reads CGVGGTDTQYF. CDR3 nucleotides: TGTGGGGTGGGGGGAACAGATACGCAGTATTTT.

The rearrangement joins TRBV28 to TRBJ2-3, with 8 bases identical to TRBD1. The V gene end was trimmed by 4 bases and the J gene end by 3 bases; junction bases not matched to a gene: 3. CDR3 length: 14 amino acids. In germline, CDR1 is MDHEN, CDR2 SYDVKM. The CDR3 loop reads CASSWGQDTDTQYF. The CDR3 DNA is TGTGCCAGCAGTTGGGGACAGGATACAGATACGCAGTATTTT.

The gene calls are TRBV20-1 and TRBJ1-2, with 9 bases that match TRBD1. Per the germline V gene, CDR1 is DFQATT and CDR2 is SNEGSKA (reference sequence). The CDR3 contains 13 residues. The V gene end was trimmed by 5 bases and the J gene end by 6 bases; junction bases not matched to a gene: 7. The CDR3 DNA reads as TGCAGTGCTCCGGACAGGGGTCAGGATGGCTACACCTTC. Translated: CSAPDRGQDGYTF.

The chain joins TRBV4-1 to TRBJ2-1; 8 bases are a match to TRBD1. The closer fit of TRBJ2-7 to the DNA end suggests the J call may be wrong. The CDR3 consists of 15 residues. From germline, CDR1 is MGHRA and CDR2 YSYEKL. The CDR3 DNA follows: TGCGCCAGCAGCCAGGGGCAGGGGGCCTACAATGAGCAGTACTTC. Translated, it gives CASSQGQGAYNEQYF.

The chain links TRBV6-1 to TRBJ2-7; the match to TRBD2 covers 13 bases. Trimming removed 4 bases from V and 7 bases from J; junction bases left unmatched: 10. The CDR3 covers 16 residues. Germline CDR1 MNHNS, CDR2 SASEGT. The CDR3 nucleotides are TGTGCCAGCAGTGCACTAGCGGGGGGGCCGAACAATGAGCAGTACTTC. As protein: CASSALAGGPNNEQYF.

The chain combines TRBV12-3 or TRBV12-4 with TRBJ1-2, with 8 bases identical to TRBD1. V shed 5 bases, J shed 1 base, and the junction held 9 bases outside the gene matches. This CDR3 contains 16 residues. The CDR3 reads CASSPPRTGINYGYTF. CDR3 DNA sequence: TGTGCCAGCAGTCCTCCCCGGACAGGGATTAACTATGGCTACACCTTC.

This clonotype appeared many times. The V and J genes are TRBV12-5 and TRBJ1-1; 7 bases match TRBD1. V trimming: 7 bases; J trimming: 4 bases; junction bases outside the gene matches: 6. CDR1 LGHNT and CDR2 FRNRAP come from the germline V gene. This CDR3 contains 13 residues. The CDR3 bases are TGTGCTAGTGCCCGACAGGGCGGCACTGAAGCTTTCTTT. Protein: CASARQGGTEAFF.

The V gene is TRBV28, the J gene TRBJ1-1; D is unresolved. This CDR3 has 11 residues. The germline V gene encodes CDR1 MDHEN and CDR2 SYDVKM. V was trimmed by 3 bases and J by 4 bases, leaving 3 bases between them. The CDR3 DNA follows: TGTGCCAGCAGTTTTATCACTGAAGCTTTCTTT. It translates to CASSFITEAFF.

The chain couples TRBV7-9 to TRBJ2-1, with 9 positions matching TRBD1. This CDR3 comprises 17 residues. V dropped 6 bases and J dropped 2; count of bases not matched to a gene: 11. The germline V gene encodes CDR1 SEHNR and CDR2 FQNEAQ (reference sequence). Written as DNA, the CDR3 is TGTGCCAGCAGTCCCTACCTCGGGACAGGGCCCTACAATGAGCAGTTCTTC. Its protein product is CASSPYLGTGPYNEQFF. The entire variable domain, with the rest obtained from reference TRBV7-9 and TRBJ2-1, is as follows: DTGVSQNPRHKITKRGQNVTFRCDPISEHNRLYWYRQTLGQGPEFLTYFQNEAQLEKSRLLSDRFSAERPKGSFSTLEIQRTEQGDSAMYLCASSPYLGTGPYNEQFFGPGTRLTVL.

This sequence joins TRBV5-1 and TRBJ1-5, with 10 nucleotides matching TRBD1. J lost 3 bases, V lost 3 bases, and 9 bases had no gene match. Germline-derived CDR1 and CDR2 are SGHRS and YFSETQ. There are 17 residues in the CDR3. CDR3 protein: CASSSGQGESDNQPQHF. The CDR3 nucleotides read TGCGCCAGCAGCTCCGGACAGGGGGAATCGGACAATCAGCCCCAGCATTTT.

In this sample, this clonotype turned up a few times. J is TRBJ2-1 and V is TRBV7-2; no reliable D call. Trimming stripped 6 bases from V and 10 bases from J, with 19 bases between. The CDR3 covers 14 residues. CDR1 is SGHTA and CDR2 is FQGNSA in the germline V gene. The chain's CDR3 is CASRKFSLSREQFF. The CDR3 nucleotides read TGTGCCAGCAGAAAGTTTAGCCTATCCCGGGAGCAGTTCTTC.

Of note for this clonotype: A read error may be the cause here, since a much bigger clone is one base away. The genes are TRBV5-5 and TRBJ1-5; D remains unclear. With 6 bases removed from V and 0 bases from J, the gap between germline ends came to 13 bases. Germline V gene sequence: CDR1 SGHKS, CDR2 YYEKEE (reference sequence). The CDR3 is 15 amino acids. CDR3 loop: CASNLRSYSNQPQHF. The CDR3, as DNA: TGTGCCAGCAACTTACGCTCTTATAGCAATCAGCCCCAGCATTTT. The full variable domain, its missing parts supplied by reference TRBV5-5 and TRBJ1-5, is DAGVTQSPTHLIKTRGQQVTLRCSPISGHKSVSWYQQVLGQGPQFIFQYYEKEERGRGNFPDRFSARQFPNYSSELNVNALLLGDSALYLCASNLRSYSNQPQHFGDGTRLSIL.

In this sample, this clonotype turned up a few times. The chain couples TRBV7-2 to TRBJ1-2; D perhaps matches TRBD1 (5 bases). There are 15 residues in the CDR3. Trimming cost V 1 base and J 5 bases, with 14 bases left between them. Germline V gene sequence: CDR1 SGHTA, CDR2 FQGNSA. For the CDR3, the DNA is TGTGCCAGCAGCTTAGGATTGGGGGGGGTTTATGGCTACACCTTC. Encoded protein: CASSLGLGGVYGYTF. Filled out from reference TRBV7-2 and TRBJ1-2, the complete variable domain reads GAGVSQSPSNKVTEKGKDVELRCDPISGHTALYWYRQSLGQGLEFLIYFQGNSAPDKSGLPSDRFSAERTGGSVSTLTIQRTQQEDSAVYLCASSLGLGGVYGYTFGSGTRLTVV.

The V and J genes are TRBV6-2 or TRBV6-3 and TRBJ2-5; TRBD2 agrees at 7 bases. The CDR3 runs 15 residues. Losses at the gene ends were 2 bases for V and 11 bases for J; bases not matched to a gene: 14. From germline, CDR1 is MNHEY and CDR2 SVGEGT. This chain's CDR3 is CASSYRGDLYNEQYF. The CDR3 DNA reads as TGTGCCAGCAGTTACCGGGGGGACCTCTACAATGAGCAGTACTTC.

In its sample, this clonotype was seen a few times. The chain carries TRBV4-3 and TRBJ2-1; 11 nucleotides align to TRBD2. Germline V gives CDR1 LGHNA, CDR2 YSLEER. The CDR3 covers 13 residues. After removal of 8 bases from V and 12 bases from J, the junction contained 9 bases not matched to a gene. The CDR3 here is CASSDLAGGVQFF. The DNA of the CDR3 is TGCGCCAGCTCCGACTTAGCGGGGGGGGTGCAGTTCTTC.

This chain connects TRBV20-1 to TRBJ2-5; D gene unclear. The germline V gene has CDR1 DFQATT and CDR2 SNEGSKA (reference sequence). There are 13 residues in the CDR3. Trimming took 0 bases from V and 11 from J, leaving 16 bases between them. This CDR3 reads CSARDPQYNEQYF. The CDR3 coding sequence is TGCAGTGCTAGAGATCCCCAATACAATGAACAGTACTTC.

This clonotype was counted a few times. The CDR3 DNA reads TGTGCCAGCAGTTACACGCGGGGGAGCTACTCCTACAATGAGCAGTTCTTC. It yields the protein CASSYTRGSYSYNEQFF. The V gene is TRBV6-2 or TRBV6-3, the J gene TRBJ2-1, with 7 nucleotides matching TRBD2. Germline loops: CDR1 MNHEY, CDR2 SVGEGT. V shed 2 bases, J shed 0 bases, and the junction held 7 bases outside the gene matches. The CDR3 loop spans 17 amino acids.

This clonotype occurred a few times. The rearrangement joins TRBV5-1 to TRBJ2-3; D remains unclear. This CDR3 has 14 residues. Germline V lookup: CDR1 SGHRS, CDR2 YFSETQ. Trimming pared 5 bases from V and 2 bases from J, leaving 12 bases between. In DNA, the CDR3 is TGCGCCAGCAGGGCGGAATCCTACACAGATACGCAGTATTTT. It yields the protein CASRAESYTDTQYF.

The chain uses TRBV20-1 and TRBJ2-3; D remains ambiguous. Germline V gives CDR1 DFQATT, CDR2 SNEGSKA (reference sequence). The V gene lost 6 bases and the J gene lost 1 base, with 11 bases spanning the gap. The CDR3 is 13 residues long. CDR3: CSAPPWGTDTQYF. CDR3 sequence (DNA): TGCAGTGCCCCTCCGTGGGGCACAGATACGCAGTATTTT.

DNA of the CDR3: TGTGCCAGCTCAGACCCTTCTAACACTGAAGCTTTCTTT. This codes for CASSDPSNTEAFF. The chain uses TRBV18 and TRBJ1-1, with unresolved D. CDR3 length equals 13 residues. Germline V gives CDR1 KGHSH, CDR2 LQKENI. V was shortened by 5 bases and J by 2 bases, with 9 bases between the two germline ends.

The chain uses TRBV6-6 and TRBJ2-2; D is undetermined. The germline V gene encodes CDR1 MNHNY and CDR2 SVGAGI (reference sequence). V dropped 5 bases and J dropped 7 bases, with 8 bases sitting between them. The CDR3 consists of 12 residues. As DNA, the CDR3 is TGTGCCAGCAGTATCCTCCGCGGGGAGCTGTTTTTT. Protein: CASSILRGELFF.

The genes are TRBV7-6 and TRBJ2-1, with 12 bases matching TRBD2. The CDR3 totals 16 residues. CDR1 and CDR2 (germline): SGHVS, FNYEAQ. The V and J ends lost 1 base and 6 bases, in that order; junction bases with no gene match: 4. The CDR3 bases are TGTGCCAGCAGCTTAGGGACTAGCGGGGTTCCCAATGAGCAGTTCTTC. This translates into CASSLGTSGVPNEQFF. Together with reference TRBV7-6 and TRBJ2-1, the CDR3 gives the full variable domain: GAGVSQSPRYKVTKRGQDVALRCDPISGHVSLYWYRQALGQGPEFLTYFNYEAQQDKSGLPNDRFSAERPEGSISTLTIQRTEQRDSAMYRCASSLGTSGVPNEQFFGPGTRLTVL.